Listed here are 25 T cell receptor beta chains from one sample, sequenced in a study of OX40 agonist ivuxolimab in advanced cancers. Data came from immunoSEQ multiplex PCR; TCRdb stores just in-frame clones and leaves some out. The profile shows roughly 70,000 clones, approximately 78% of them singletons. The material sequenced was CD4+ or CD8+ T cells sorted from blood, taken in a trial of the OX40 agonist ivuxolimab. The receptors stem from an adult with an advanced solid tumor such as melanoma, head and neck, liver or kidney cancer.

The gene calls are TRBV6-1 and TRBJ2-7; 7 bases map to TRBD1. CDR1 is MNHNS, CDR2 SASEGT, per germline. The CDR3 spans 15 residues. V lost 2 bases and J lost 4; bases outside the gene matches: 8. The chain's CDR3 is CASSESGGYSYEQYF. Written as DNA, the CDR3 is TGTGCCAGCAGTGAATCAGGGGGATATTCTTACGAGCAGTACTTC.

The CDR3 nucleotides read TGTGCCAGCAGCTTGGATCCACCCAACTATGGCTACACCTTC. This sequence encodes CASSLDPPNYGYTF. The genes are TRBV5-8 and TRBJ1-2, with unresolved D. CDR1 and CDR2 from the germline V gene are SGHTS and YDEGEE. The CDR3 sequence is 14 residues long. V was shortened by 0 bases and J by 2 bases, with 8 bases between the two germline ends.

This chain joins TRBV2 and TRBJ1-1, with D uncertain. V lost 2 bases and J lost 11, with 15 bases in between. CDR3 length equals 13 residues. Germline V gives CDR1 SNHLY, CDR2 FYNNEI. Here the CDR3 reads CASSEKRVSGAFF. CDR3 coding DNA: TGTGCCAGCAGTGAAAAACGGGTCAGCGGGGCTTTCTTT.

V usage is TRBV13 and J usage is TRBJ2-1; no clear D. CDR3 size: 15 residues. Germline-derived CDR1 and CDR2 are PRHDT and FYEKMQ (reference sequence). V lost 0 bases, J lost 0 bases, and 6 bases lay in between. The CDR3 spells CASSLGVSSYNEQFF. CDR3 DNA sequence: TGTGCCAGCAGCTTAGGGGTGAGCTCCTACAATGAGCAGTTCTTC.

This chain joins TRBV6-1 and TRBJ2-3; D unresolved. Trimming removed 2 bases from V and 2 bases from J, with 8 bases in between. Germline-derived CDR1 and CDR2 are MNHNS and SASEGT. The CDR3 length is 14 residues. The CDR3 loop reads CASSESRTTDTQYF. CDR3 in DNA: TGTGCCAGCAGTGAATCCAGGACCACAGATACGCAGTATTTT.

This chain links TRBV9 with TRBJ1-5, with a possible D match to TRBD1 (5 bases). CDR3 length: 14 residues. Germline V gene sequence: CDR1 SGDLS, CDR2 YYNGEE. Trimming took off 0 bases at V and 7 bases at J, with 11 bases between the two ends. DNA for the CDR3: TGTGCCAGCAGCGTAGCAGGGTTCGACCAGCCCCAGCATTTT. It codes for CASSVAGFDQPQHF.

The V and J genes are TRBV7-9 and TRBJ2-5; TRBD2 agrees at 10 bases. CDR1 is SEHNR and CDR2 is FQNEAQ in the germline V gene (reference sequence). Trimming took 5 bases from V and 5 from J; bases not matched to a gene: 8. The CDR3 is 15 amino acids. The CDR3 here is CASSPAAGGRETQYF. The CDR3 region has the DNA TGTGCCAGCAGCCCCGCAGCGGGGGGGCGGGAGACCCAGTACTTC.

The CDR3 nucleotides read TGTGCCACTACGGGACAGGGCGAACGGAATTCACCCCTCCACTTT. Its translation is CATTGQGERNSPLHF. This rearrangement joins TRBV6-5 to TRBJ1-6; the match to TRBD1 covers 9 bases. Unmatched junction bases numbered 11, after V lost 10 bases and J lost 7 bases. This CDR3 spans 15 amino acids. The germline CDR1 and CDR2 sequences are MNHEY and SVGAGI.

The rearrangement links TRBV11-2 to TRBJ1-2; 9 positions match TRBD1. With 5 bases clipped from V and 1 base from J, the junction kept 11 bases outside the gene matches. Germline values: CDR1 SGHAT, CDR2 FQNNGV. The CDR3 has 17 amino acids. In DNA form, the CDR3 reads TGTGCCAGCAGCCCGACGGACAGGGGAAAGATTAACTATGGCTACACCTTC. Amino acid sequence: CASSPTDRGKINYGYTF. The full variable domain, with the rest looked up from reference TRBV11-2 and TRBJ1-2, is EAGVAQSPRYKIIEKRQSVAFWCNPISGHATLYWYQQILGQGPKLLIQFQNNGVVDDSQLPKDRFSAERLKGVDSTLKIQPAKLEDSAVYLCASSPTDRGKINYGYTFGSGTRLTVV.

A few counts support this clone. This chain connects TRBV5-1 to TRBJ2-4, with no clear D. V gave up 4 bases and J gave up 2 bases, with 13 bases separating them. Per the germline V gene, CDR1 is SGHRS and CDR2 is YFSETQ. There are 15 residues in the CDR3. CDR3: CASSPLGSTKNIQYF. The CDR3 DNA is TGCGCCAGCAGCCCTTTGGGGTCGACCAAAAACATTCAGTACTTC.

This clone was found a few times. The J gene is TRBJ2-7, the V gene TRBV6-5; 7 nucleotides match TRBD1. V lost 5 bases and J lost 6; bases outside the gene matches: 10. This CDR3 contains 14 residues. From germline, CDR1 is MNHEY and CDR2 SVGAGI. The DNA for the CDR3 is TGTGCCAGCAGTAACGACAGGGCCACTGGCGAGCAGTACTTC. Translation: CASSNDRATGEQYF.

This clone appeared a few times. The rearrangement uses TRBV5-4 and TRBJ1-2; tentatively, D is TRBD1 (6 bases). Germline lookup yields CDR1 SGHNT and CDR2 YYREEE (reference sequence). CDR3 length equals 12 residues. The germline V and J ends were trimmed by 4 bases and 7 bases, with 11 bases remaining between them. The CDR3 coding sequence is TGTGCCAGCAGCAGGCAGGACAGTGGCTACACCTTC. Residues: CASSRQDSGYTF.

The gene calls are TRBV18 and TRBJ1-1; D unresolved. The CDR3 has 14 residues. CDR1 and CDR2 (germline): KGHSH, LQKENI. Trimming pared 3 bases from V and 2 bases from J, leaving 10 bases between. The CDR3: CASSPAGYNTEAFF. Here the CDR3 DNA reads TGTGCCAGCTCACCCGCCGGGTATAACACTGAAGCTTTCTTT.

The rearrangement links TRBV5-1 to TRBJ1-1; D unclear. The CDR3 runs 14 residues. Deletions cut 0 bases from V and 1 base from J, with 7 bases between. Germline lookup yields CDR1 SGHRS and CDR2 YFSETQ. The DNA of the CDR3 is TGCGCCAGCAGCTTGGCATCGGGGAACACTGAAGCTTTCTTT. It encodes CASSLASGNTEAFF.

V gene TRBV7-2 combines with J gene TRBJ2-2; TRBD1 might be the D (6 bases). V was clipped by 0 bases and J by 1 base, with 9 bases between them. The CDR3 totals 16 residues. From germline, CDR1 is SGHTA and CDR2 FQGNSA. The CDR3 nucleotides read TGTGCCAGCAGCTTAGCGTTGACAGGGAACACCGGGGAGCTGTTTTTT. Amino acid sequence: CASSLALTGNTGELFF.

The chain employs TRBV6-1 and TRBJ2-1, with D maybe TRBD2 (6 bases). CDR3 length: 14 amino acids. Germline V gene data show CDR1 as MNHNS and CDR2 as SASEGT. V lost 7 bases and J lost 7, with 17 bases in between. The CDR3 sequence: CASTSGLVPNEQFF. The CDR3 coding sequence is TGTGCCAGCACCTCGGGACTGGTCCCGAATGAGCAGTTCTTC.

This clone appeared a few times. The chain links TRBV6-5 to TRBJ1-1, with unresolved D. V dropped 7 bases and J dropped 0 bases, with 12 bases sitting between them. This CDR3 is 14 amino acids long. Germline CDR1 and CDR2: MNHEY and SVGAGI. The CDR3 protein is CASKIGQLNTEAFF. CDR3 DNA sequence: TGTGCCAGCAAGATTGGGCAGCTGAACACTGAAGCTTTCTTT.

J is TRBJ2-7 and V is TRBV7-2; D may correspond to TRBD1 or TRBD2 (5 bases each). CDR3 size: 13 residues. V lost 9 bases and J lost 0, with 12 bases in between. Germline-derived CDR1 and CDR2 are SGHTA and FQGNSA. CDR3 nucleotides: TGTGCCAGTGGAAAGGGGAGCTCCTACGAGCAGTACTTC. Translation: CASGKGSSYEQYF.

This clone was counted only a few times. This chain uses TRBV2 with TRBJ1-1; weak D call: TRBD1 (5 bases). The CDR3 sequence is 14 residues long. In germline, CDR1 is SNHLY, CDR2 FYNNEI. Trimming shortened V by 8 bases and J by 0 bases, and 13 bases separated the two germline ends. This CDR3 is CASEPMTVNTEAFF. CDR3 DNA sequence: TGTGCCAGCGAACCAATGACAGTGAACACTGAAGCTTTCTTT.

The gene calls are TRBV5-1 and TRBJ2-3; D could derive from TRBD1 or TRBD2 (6 bases each). V lost 4 bases and J lost 7, with 13 bases in between. This CDR3 contains 13 residues. Germline V gives CDR1 SGHRS, CDR2 YFSETQ. The CDR3 DNA follows: TGCGCCAGCAGCCCGGGGGACACTTATACGCAGTATTTT. Protein: CASSPGDTYTQYF.

Note on this clone: The sample holds other DNA sequences that translate to the same CDR3. The DNA for the CDR3 is TGTGCCAGCTCACCACAAACGGACTATAATTCACCCCTCCACTTT. Its translation is CASSPQTDYNSPLHF. The chain links TRBV18 to TRBJ1-6; D not certain. The CDR3 consists of 15 residues. CDR1 and CDR2 (germline): KGHSH, LQKENI. The V end was cut by 1 base, the J end by 3 bases, with 7 bases between.

This chain joins TRBV18 and TRBJ2-3, with a tentative D call TRBD1 (6 bases). This CDR3 is built from 13 residues. The germline CDR1 and CDR2 sequences are KGHSH and LQKENI. Trimming stripped 4 bases from V and 3 bases from J, with 8 bases between. The CDR3 protein is CASSLQGTDTQYF. The CDR3 coding sequence is TGTGCCAGCTCACTACAGGGAACAGATACGCAGTATTTT.

The V gene is TRBV5-1, the J gene TRBJ1-2; 7 nucleotides match TRBD1. V gave up 4 bases and J gave up 6 bases; unmatched junction bases: 3. The CDR3 extends over 12 amino acids. Germline loops: CDR1 SGHRS, CDR2 YFSETQ. As DNA, the CDR3 is TGCGCCAGCAGCCTCGGGACAGATGGCTACACCTTC. It translates to CASSLGTDGYTF.

The V call is TRBV10-2, the J call TRBJ1-1, with D possibly matching TRBD1 (5 bases). Germline V gene lookup returns CDR1 WSHSY and CDR2 SAAADI. V was shortened by 2 bases and J by 2 bases, with 21 bases between the two germline ends. The CDR3 runs 18 residues. The CDR3 loop is CASSEGGTPGHLNTEAFF. CDR3 sequence (DNA): TGCGCCAGCAGTGAGGGGGGGACCCCGGGCCACCTAAACACTGAAGCTTTCTTT.

This chain uses TRBV10-3 with TRBJ1-2, with a weak D call TRBD1 (6 bases). This CDR3 has 15 residues. Per germline, CDR1 ENHRY and CDR2 SYGVKD. V was clipped by 8 bases and J by 4 bases, with 20 bases between them. The chain's CDR3 is CAISQGQGQVYGYTF. In nucleotides, the CDR3 is TGTGCCATCTCCCAGGGGCAGGGGCAAGTCTATGGCTACACCTTC.